Below, 2 T cell receptor beta chains from the same sample are listed, as sequenced in a study of CD8 T cells in Susac syndrome. It was with random hexamers that about 0.45 to 1 ug RNA was reverse transcribed. Each CDR3 protein is one row after TCRdb ran MiXCR on the immunoSEQ multiplex PCR reads. Among hundreds of thousands of distinct CDR3 sequences, 94% were seen once, and the ten largest hold 0.15% to 0.2%. The sample consisted of CD4+ T cells from PBMCs. The receptors here all came from a human donor with Susac syndrome.

The chain has TRBV19 and TRBJ1-1; D may be TRBD1 (5 bases). Trimming shortened V by 6 bases and J by 4 bases, and 12 bases separated the two germline ends. The CDR3 totals 13 residues. Per germline, CDR1 LNHDA and CDR2 SQIVND (reference sequence). The CDR3 nucleotides read TGTGCCAGTAGCACAGGCGGGCCCACTGAAGCTTTCTTT. This encodes CASSTGGPTEAFF.

V usage is TRBV7-2 and J usage is TRBJ1-6; 7 nucleotides align to TRBD1. With 5 bases clipped from V and 7 bases from J, the junction kept 8 bases outside the gene matches. CDR1 is SGHTA, CDR2 FQGNSA, per germline. The CDR3 is 15 amino acids. The CDR3 loop reads CASSLSGQWNSPLHF. The CDR3 nucleotides are TGTGCCAGCAGCCTCTCGGGACAGTGGAATTCACCCCTCCACTTT.